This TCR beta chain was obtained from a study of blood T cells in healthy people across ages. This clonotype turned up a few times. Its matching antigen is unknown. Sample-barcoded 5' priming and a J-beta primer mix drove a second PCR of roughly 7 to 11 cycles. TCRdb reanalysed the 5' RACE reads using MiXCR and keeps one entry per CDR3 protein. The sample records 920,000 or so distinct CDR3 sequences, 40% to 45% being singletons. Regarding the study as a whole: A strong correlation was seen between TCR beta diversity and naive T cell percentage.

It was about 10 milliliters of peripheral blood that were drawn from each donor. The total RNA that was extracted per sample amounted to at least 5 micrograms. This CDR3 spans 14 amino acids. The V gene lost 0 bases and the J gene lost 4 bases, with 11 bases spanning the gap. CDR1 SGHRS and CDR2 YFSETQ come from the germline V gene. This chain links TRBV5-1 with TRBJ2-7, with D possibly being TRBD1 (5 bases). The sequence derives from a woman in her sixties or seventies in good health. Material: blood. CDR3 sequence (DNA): TGCGCCAGCAGCTTGGGGCCAGCAGGGTACGAGCAGTACTTC. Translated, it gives CASSLGPAGYEQYF. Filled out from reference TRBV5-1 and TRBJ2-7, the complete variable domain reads KAGVTQTPRYLIKTRGQQVTLSCSPISGHRSVSWYQQTPGQGLQFLFEYFSETQRNKGNFPGRFSGRQFSNSRSEMNVSTLELGDSALYLCASSLGPAGYEQYFGPGTRLTVT.